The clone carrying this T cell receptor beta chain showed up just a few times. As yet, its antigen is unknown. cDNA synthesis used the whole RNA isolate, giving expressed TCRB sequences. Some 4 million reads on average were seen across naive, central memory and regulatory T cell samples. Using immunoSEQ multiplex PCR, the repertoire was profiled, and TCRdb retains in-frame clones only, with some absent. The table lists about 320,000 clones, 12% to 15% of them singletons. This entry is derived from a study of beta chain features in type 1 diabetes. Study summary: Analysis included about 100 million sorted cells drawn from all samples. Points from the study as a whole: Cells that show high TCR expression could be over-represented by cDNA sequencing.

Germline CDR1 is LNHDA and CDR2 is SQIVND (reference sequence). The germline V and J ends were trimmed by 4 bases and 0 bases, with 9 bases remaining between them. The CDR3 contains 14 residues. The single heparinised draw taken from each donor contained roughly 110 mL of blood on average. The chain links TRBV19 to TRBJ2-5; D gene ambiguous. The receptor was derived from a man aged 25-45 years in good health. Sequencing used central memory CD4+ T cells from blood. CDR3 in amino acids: CASSTLGNQETQYF. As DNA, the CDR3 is TGTGCCAGTAGTACCCTGGGGAACCAAGAGACCCAGTACTTC.